The 10 T cell receptor beta chains listed next were all sequenced from one sample in a study of shared clonotypes between healthy human individuals. The data were produced by immunoSEQ multiplex PCR, yet TCRdb's version contains in-frame clones alone and is incomplete. Here the sample spans 2 million to 2.5 million clones, roughly 95% being singletons. In the naive CD8 group, cells lacked CD45RO and were positively selected for CCR7, so terminally differentiated effector memory CD45RA+ cells were left out. The sample taken for sequencing was naive CD8+ T cells sorted from blood. The receptors derive from a man aged 18 to 29 in good health.

This chain links TRBV5-5 with TRBJ1-3, with D perhaps TRBD1 (5 bases). Looked up from germline, CDR1 is SGHKS and CDR2 is YYEKEE (reference sequence). The V gene lost 4 bases and the J gene lost 0 bases, with 17 bases spanning the gap. The CDR3 runs to 17 residues. CDR3 in DNA: TGTGCCAGCAGCGGGGGGTTTGGCTCATCCTCTGGAAACACCATATATTTT. It translates to CASSGGFGSSSGNTIYF.

The chain combines TRBV4-2 with TRBJ2-7; possible D gene TRBD2, 6 bases. Germline V gives CDR1 LGHNA, CDR2 YNFKEQ. The V end was cut by 2 bases, the J end by 3 bases, with 23 bases between. CDR3 length: 18 amino acids. The CDR3 sequence is CASSQLKFGGLEVYEQYF. The CDR3 coding sequence is TGTGCCAGCAGCCAACTAAAATTCGGGGGTTTAGAAGTCTACGAGCAGTACTTC.

The genes are TRBV9 and TRBJ2-2; D might be TRBD1 or TRBD2, each matching 5 bases. There are 17 residues in the CDR3. Germline V gene sequence: CDR1 SGDLS, CDR2 YYNGEE. Deletions cut 6 bases from V and 0 bases from J, with 18 bases between. The CDR3 loop reads CASTFVSGTANTGELFF. In nucleotides, the CDR3 is TGTGCCAGCACCTTTGTTTCCGGGACGGCGAACACCGGGGAGCTGTTTTTT.

V usage is TRBV7-9 and J usage is TRBJ2-7, with TRBD2 matching over 10 bases. Trimming removed 3 bases from V and 2 bases from J; junction bases left unmatched: 1. Germline CDR1 and CDR2: SEHNR and FQNEAQ (reference sequence). This CDR3 comprises 14 residues. The CDR3 sequence is CASSFGTSAYEQYF. DNA of the CDR3: TGTGCCAGCAGCTTCGGGACTAGCGCCTACGAGCAGTACTTC.

The chain joins TRBV6-1 to TRBJ1-3; possible D gene TRBD1, 5 bases. This CDR3 spans 12 amino acids. V gave up 8 bases and J gave up 2 bases, with 7 bases separating them. Germline-derived CDR1 and CDR2 are MNHNS and SASEGT. The CDR3 loop is CASEGTGNTIYF. The CDR3 DNA follows: TGTGCCAGCGAGGGGACTGGAAACACCATATATTTT.

This clone was counted once. The rearrangement uses TRBV9 and TRBJ1-1, with a tentative D call TRBD1 (5 bases). V dropped 4 bases and J dropped 7 bases, with 17 bases sitting between them. Germline loops: CDR1 SGDLS, CDR2 YYNGEE. The CDR3 has 14 amino acids. CDR3 sequence (DNA): TGTGCCAGCAGCCCGGGGGGACTAGGGAATGAAGCTTTCTTT. This encodes CASSPGGLGNEAFF.

This chain links TRBV28 with TRBJ2-7; unclear D gene. This CDR3 region has 14 residues. Germline loops: CDR1 MDHEN, CDR2 SYDVKM. Deletions cut 2 bases from V and 2 bases from J, with 10 bases between. CDR3 DNA: TGTGCCAGCAGTTTAGAGCTGACACCCTACGAGCAGTACTTC. As protein: CASSLELTPYEQYF.

This rearrangement joins TRBV6-5 to TRBJ1-1; D gene uncertain. The CDR3 totals 15 residues. The V and J ends lost 2 bases and 0 bases respectively, with 10 bases between them. Germline V gene data show CDR1 as MNHEY and CDR2 as SVGAGI. This chain's CDR3 is CASSYTVLMNTEAFF. CDR3 sequence (DNA): TGTGCCAGCAGTTACACGGTGCTCATGAACACTGAAGCTTTCTTT.

V usage is TRBV5-1 and J usage is TRBJ2-7; D might be TRBD1 or TRBD2, each matching 6 bases. The ends were cut back, 2 bases at V and 7 bases at J, with 19 bases in the middle. Germline V gives CDR1 SGHRS, CDR2 YFSETQ. The CDR3 totals 15 residues. The CDR3 is CASSFRSQGGGEQYF. DNA of the CDR3: TGCGCCAGCAGCTTTCGTTCACAAGGGGGAGGTGAGCAGTACTTC.

The CDR3, as DNA: TGTGCCAGCAGTTTGACGGAAGGAAATTCACCCCTCCACTTT. This codes for CASSLTEGNSPLHF. The J gene is TRBJ1-6, the V gene TRBV28; D is unclear. This CDR3 is 14 amino acids long. V lost 3 bases and J lost 7, with 10 bases in between. Germline V gives CDR1 MDHEN, CDR2 SYDVKM. Using reference TRBV28 and TRBJ1-6 for the parts outside the CDR3, the full variable domain is DVKVTQSSRYLVKRTGEKVFLECVQDMDHENMFWYRQDPGLGLRLIYFSYDVKMKEKGDIPEGYSVSREKKERFSLILESASTNQTSMYLCASSLTEGNSPLHFGNGTRLTVT.